The clone carrying this T cell receptor beta chain was seen only a few times. The antigen is undetermined. The sample originates from a study of regulatory T cells in long-lasting Graves disease. General study points: Accuracy may have suffered from the small sample size. Persistent disease samples used TRBV28, TRBJ1-2 and TRBJ2-5 preferentially.

Library construction for TCR beta used iRepertoire HTBI primers and Arm-PCR of CDR3 regions. Using its own MiXCR run on the multiplex PCR reads, TCRdb lists one record per CDR3 protein. The sample holds roughly 400,000 distinct CDR3 sequences, around 21% seen once. This CDR3 contains 13 residues. Trimming shortened V by 6 bases and J by 3 bases, and 12 bases separated the two germline ends. Time point defined: persistent/refractory GD, antithyroid drugs over 5 years with positive TRAb. Scientists built the TCR library using RNA that was extracted from PBMCs. Diagnoses of Graves' disease were made by American Thyroid Association guidelines. EDTA tubes held approximately 10 milliliters of peripheral blood from each patient.

The origin of this receptor is a female donor with Graves disease. The chain has TRBV12-3 or TRBV12-4 and TRBJ2-7; maybe TRBD2 (6 bases). Sequencing used peripheral blood mononuclear cells (PBMCs), obtained when the disease was refractory, from a patient treated with antithyroid drugs. DNA for the CDR3: TGTGCCAGCAGAGGCAGCGGGTTCTACGAGCAGTACTTC. Amino acid sequence: CASRGSGFYEQYF.